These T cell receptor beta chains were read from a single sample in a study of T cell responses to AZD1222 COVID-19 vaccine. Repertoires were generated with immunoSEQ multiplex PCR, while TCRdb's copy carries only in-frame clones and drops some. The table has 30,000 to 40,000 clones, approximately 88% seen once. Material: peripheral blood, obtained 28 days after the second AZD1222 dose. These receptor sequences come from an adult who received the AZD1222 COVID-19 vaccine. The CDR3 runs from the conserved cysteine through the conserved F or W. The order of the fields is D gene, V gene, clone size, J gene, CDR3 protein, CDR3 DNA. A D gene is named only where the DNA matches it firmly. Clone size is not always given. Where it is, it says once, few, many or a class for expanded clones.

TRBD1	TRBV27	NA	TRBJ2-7	CASSRQGVTYEQYF	TGTGCCAGCAGTCGACAGGGGGTCACCTACGAGCAGTACTTC
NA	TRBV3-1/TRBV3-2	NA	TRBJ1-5	CASSQGSGSNQPQHF	TGTGCCAGCAGCCAAGGTTCAGGTAGCAATCAGCCCCAGCATTTT
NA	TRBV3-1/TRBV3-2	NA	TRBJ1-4	CASSQDRGVGEKLFF	TGTGCCAGCAGCCAAGACCGGGGGGTAGGTGAAAAACTGTTTTTT
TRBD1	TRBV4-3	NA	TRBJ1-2	CASSQEFGQGARYGYTF	TGCGCCAGCAGCCAAGAGTTCGGACAGGGGGCGCGGTATGGCTACACCTTC
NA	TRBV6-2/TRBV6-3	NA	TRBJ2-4	CASSYRSQPTYSKNIQYF	TGTGCCAGCAGTTACAGGTCCCAGCCTACTTACTCAAAAAACATTCAGTACTTC
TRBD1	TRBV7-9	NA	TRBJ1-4	CASSSGGTGALGNEKLFF	TGTGCCAGCAGCAGTGGCGGGACAGGGGCCCTCGGAAACGAAAAACTGTTTTTT
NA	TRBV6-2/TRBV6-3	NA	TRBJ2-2	CASSYDALVSGELFF	TGTGCCAGCAGTTACGATGCACTCGTCTCCGGGGAGCTGTTTTTT
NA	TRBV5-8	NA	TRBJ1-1	CASSLAVNTEAFF	TGTGCCAGCAGCTTGGCCGTGAACACTGAAGCTTTCTTT
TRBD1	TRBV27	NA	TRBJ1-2	CASSGRQGFHGYTF	TGTGCCAGCAGTGGTCGACAGGGATTCCATGGCTACACCTTC
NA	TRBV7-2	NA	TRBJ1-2	CASSPDLNYGYTF	TGTGCCAGCAGCCCGGACCTTAACTATGGCTACACCTTC
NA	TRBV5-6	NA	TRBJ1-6	CASSPPGGVGGSPLHF	TGTGCCAGCAGCCCCCCGGGAGGAGTGGGGGGATCACCCCTCCACTTT
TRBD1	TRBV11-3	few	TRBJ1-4	CASSLANWDRDGEKLFF	TGTGCCAGCAGCCTAGCAAACTGGGACAGGGACGGGGAAAAACTGTTTTTT
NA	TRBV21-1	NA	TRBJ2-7	CASSKSARGDRGHVPRHEQYF	TGTGCCAGCAGCAAATCGGCCCGGGGGGACAGGGGGCACGTACCCCGCCACGAGCAGTACTTC
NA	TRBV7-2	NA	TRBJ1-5	CASSFTGLGQPQHF	TGTGCCAGCAGCTTTACAGGGTTAGGTCAGCCCCAGCATTTT
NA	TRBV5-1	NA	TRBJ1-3	CASSSGVSGNTIYF	TGCGCCAGCAGCTCTGGGGTCTCTGGAAACACCATATATTTT
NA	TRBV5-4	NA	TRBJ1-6	CASSLDWGGSPLHF	TGTGCCAGCAGCTTGGATTGGGGGGGTTCACCCCTCCACTTT
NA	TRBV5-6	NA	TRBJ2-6	CASSTWISTNSGANVLTF	TGTGCCAGCAGCACGTGGATATCCACTAACTCTGGGGCCAACGTCCTGACTTTC
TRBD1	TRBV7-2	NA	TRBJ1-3	CASSLAQGAQGNTIYF	TGTGCCAGCAGCTTAGCGCAGGGGGCGCAGGGAAACACCATATATTTT
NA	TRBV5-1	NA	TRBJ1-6	CASSLVTDYNSPLHF	TGCGCCAGCAGCTTGGTGACGGATTATAATTCACCCCTCCACTTT
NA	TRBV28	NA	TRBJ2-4	CASSLVVWTKNIQYF	TGTGCCAGCAGTTTAGTAGTCTGGACCAAAAACATTCAGTACTTC
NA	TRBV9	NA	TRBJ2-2	CASSVDWQGVGELFF	TGTGCCAGCAGCGTAGACTGGCAGGGCGTCGGGGAGCTGTTTTTT
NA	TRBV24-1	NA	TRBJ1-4	CATSDNNEKLFF	TGTGCCACCAGTGATAACAATGAAAAACTGTTTTTT
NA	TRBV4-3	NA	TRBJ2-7	CASSQVRDDSYEQYF	TGCGCCAGCAGCCAAGTAAGGGACGACTCCTACGAGCAGTACTTC
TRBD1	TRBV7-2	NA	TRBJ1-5	CASSSGTALNQPQHF	TGTGCCAGCAGCTCAGGGACAGCCCTTAATCAGCCCCAGCATTTT
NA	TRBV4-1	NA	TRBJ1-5	CASSQDQSNQPQHF	TGCGCCAGCAGCCAAGATCAAAGCAATCAGCCCCAGCATTTT
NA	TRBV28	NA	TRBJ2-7	CASLSSRYEQYF	TGTGCCAGCTTAAGTAGCCGGTACGAGCAGTACTTC
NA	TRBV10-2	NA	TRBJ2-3	CASTLTGTKSDTQYF	TGCGCCAGCACCCTGACCGGGACCAAGTCAGATACGCAGTATTTT
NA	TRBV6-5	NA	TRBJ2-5	CASRARGSRQETQYF	TGTGCCAGCAGAGCCAGGGGTTCGCGGCAAGAGACCCAGTACTTC
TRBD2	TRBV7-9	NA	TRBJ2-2	CASSLRTSGTGELFF	TGTGCCAGCAGCTTGAGGACTAGCGGCACCGGGGAGCTGTTTTTT